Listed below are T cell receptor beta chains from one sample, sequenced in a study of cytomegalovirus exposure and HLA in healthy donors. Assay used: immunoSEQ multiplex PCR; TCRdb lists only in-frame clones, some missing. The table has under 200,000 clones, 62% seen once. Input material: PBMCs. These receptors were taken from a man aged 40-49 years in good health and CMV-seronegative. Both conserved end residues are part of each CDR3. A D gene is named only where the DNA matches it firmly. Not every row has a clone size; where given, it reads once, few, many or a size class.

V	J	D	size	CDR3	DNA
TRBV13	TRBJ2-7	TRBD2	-	CASSLGLAGGYEQYF	TGTGCCAGCAGCTTAGGCCTAGCGGGAGGGTACGAGCAGTACTTC
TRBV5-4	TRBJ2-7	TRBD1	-	CASSLGQGSYEQYF	TGTGCCAGCAGCTTGGGACAGGGATCCTACGAGCAGTACTTC
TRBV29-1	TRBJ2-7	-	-	CSVTTGDTYEQYF	TGCAGCGTTACGACAGGCGATACCTACGAGCAGTACTTC
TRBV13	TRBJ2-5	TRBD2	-	CASSLSYRELLAGGEETQYF	TGTGCCAGCAGCTTAAGTTACAGGGAGTTGCTAGCGGGGGGAGAAGAGACCCAGTACTTC
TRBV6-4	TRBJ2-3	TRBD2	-	CASSDGTSGGADTQYF	TGTGCCAGCAGTGACGGGACTAGCGGGGGGGCAGATACGCAGTATTTT
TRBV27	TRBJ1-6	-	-	CASSSNPGGVGALHF	TGTGCCAGCAGTTCCAACCCGGGAGGGGTCGGTGCCCTCCACTTT
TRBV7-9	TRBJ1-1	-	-	CSSSPDLSAHRNTEAFF	TGTTCCAGCAGCCCGGACTTATCGGCCCATCGGAACACTGAAGCTTTCTTT
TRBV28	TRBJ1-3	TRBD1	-	CASSPRGLGGNTIYF	TGTGCCAGCAGTCCGAGGGGGCTAGGTGGAAACACCATATATTTT
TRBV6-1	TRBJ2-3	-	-	CASSLTGDTQYF	TGTGCCAGCAGTCTAACAGGGGATACGCAGTATTTT
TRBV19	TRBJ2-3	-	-	CASSTVSTDTQYF	TGTGCCAGTAGTACAGTCAGCACAGATACGCAGTATTTT
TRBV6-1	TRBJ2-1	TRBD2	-	CASRFTSGVYNEQFF	TGTGCCAGCAGATTTACTAGCGGAGTCTACAATGAGCAGTTCTTC
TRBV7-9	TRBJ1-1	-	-	CASSLPGGDTEAFF	TGTGCCAGCAGCTTGCCGGGGGGGGACACTGAAGCTTTCTTT
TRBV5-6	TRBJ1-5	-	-	CASSTTRQDSNQPQHF	TGTGCCAGCAGCACCACCCGACAGGATAGCAATCAGCCCCAGCATTTT
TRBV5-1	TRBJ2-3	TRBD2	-	CASSWPSGGSSTDTQYF	TGCGCCAGCAGCTGGCCCAGCGGGGGGTCTAGCACAGATACGCAGTATTTT
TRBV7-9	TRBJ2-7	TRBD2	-	CSSTSGLAETYEQYF	TGTTCCAGCACCTCGGGACTAGCGGAGACCTACGAGCAGTACTTC
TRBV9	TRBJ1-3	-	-	CASSEVSGAAGNTIYF	TGTGCCAGCAGCGAAGTATCAGGGGCGGCTGGAAACACCATATATTTT
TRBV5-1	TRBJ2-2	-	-	CASSLGGARTGELFF	TGCGCCAGCAGCTTGGGTGGGGCGCGGACCGGGGAGCTGTTTTTT
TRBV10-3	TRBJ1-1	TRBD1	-	CAISLKQGDTEAFF	TGTGCCATCAGTCTCAAACAGGGGGACACTGAAGCTTTCTTT
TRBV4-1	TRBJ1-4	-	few	CASSQDWGANEKLFF	TGCGCCAGCAGTCAAGATTGGGGGGCTAATGAAAAACTGTTTTTT
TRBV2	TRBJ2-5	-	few	CASTGYGEKGETQYF	TGTGCCAGCACGGGGTACGGGGAGAAGGGAGAGACCCAGTACTTC
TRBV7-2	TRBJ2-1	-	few	CASSPHGSGLNEQFF	TGTGCCAGCAGCCCCCATGGCAGCGGGCTCAATGAGCAGTTCTTC
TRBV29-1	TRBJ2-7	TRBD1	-	CSVEGTGGYEQYF	TGCAGCGTTGAAGGGACAGGGGGCTACGAGCAGTACTTC
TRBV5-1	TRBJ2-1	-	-	CASIGSTGTPKPNSYNEQFF	TGCGCCAGCATAGGGTCTACGGGGACTCCGAAGCCAAACTCCTACAATGAGCAGTTCTTC
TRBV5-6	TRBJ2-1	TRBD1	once	CASSLLTGSVMQFF	TGTGCCAGCAGCTTGTTGACAGGGTCGGTAATGCAGTTCTTC
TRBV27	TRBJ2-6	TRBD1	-	CASSSWTGFSSGANVLTF	TGTGCCAGCAGTTCCTGGACAGGTTTCAGCTCTGGGGCCAACGTCCTGACTTTC
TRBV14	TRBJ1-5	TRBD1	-	CASSQTGQDHSNQPQHF	TGTGCCAGCAGCCAGACAGGACAGGACCATAGCAATCAGCCCCAGCATTTT
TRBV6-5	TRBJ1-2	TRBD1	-	CASNDRGREYYGYTF	TGTGCCAGCAACGACAGGGGGCGCGAATATTATGGCTACACCTTC
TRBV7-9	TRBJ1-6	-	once	CSSSYEEGYNSPLHF	TGTTCCAGCAGCTACGAGGAGGGCTATAATTCACCCCTCCACTTT
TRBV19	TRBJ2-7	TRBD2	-	CASSDGTSGDYEQYF	TGTGCCAGTAGTGACGGGACTAGCGGGGACTACGAGCAGTACTTC
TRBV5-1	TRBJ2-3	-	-	CASSLVAPSTDTQYF	TGCGCCAGCAGCTTGGTAGCCCCTAGCACAGATACGCAGTATTTT
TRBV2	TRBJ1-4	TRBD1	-	CASGTGGEKLFF	TGTGCCAGTGGGACAGGGGGTGAAAAACTGTTTTTT
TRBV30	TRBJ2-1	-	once	CAWQTSYEQFF	TGTGCCTGGCAGACATCTTATGAGCAGTTCTTC
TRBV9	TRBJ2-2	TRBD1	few	CASSLSRGQGATTGELFF	TGTGCCAGCAGCCTATCCCGGGGACAGGGGGCGACCACCGGGGAGCTGTTTTTT
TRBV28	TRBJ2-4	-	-	CASSGRTPIPKNIQYF	TGTGCCAGCAGCGGTAGGACACCCATACCCAAAAACATTCAGTACTTC
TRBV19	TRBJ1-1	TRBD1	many	CASRPRDRPFTAFF	TGTGCCAGTAGGCCCCGGGACAGACCCTTTACAGCTTTCTTT
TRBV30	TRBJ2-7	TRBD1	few	CAWSKTPGTGGEQYF	TGTGCCTGGAGTAAAACCCCTGGGACAGGAGGCGAGCAGTACTTC
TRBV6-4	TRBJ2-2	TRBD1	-	CASSDQGAGTGELFF	TGTGCCAGCAGTGACCAGGGGGCGGGGACCGGGGAGCTGTTTTTT
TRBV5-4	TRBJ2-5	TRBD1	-	CASSRTDRGQETQYF	TGTGCCAGCAGCAGGACAGACAGGGGGCAAGAGACCCAGTACTTC
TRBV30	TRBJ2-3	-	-	CAWTPSPGGVLDTQYF	TGTGCCTGGACCCCCAGCCCGGGGGGCGTGCTGGATACGCAGTATTTT
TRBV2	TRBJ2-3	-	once	CASTGTSSTDTQYF	TGTGCCAGCACGGGGACATCCAGCACAGATACGCAGTATTTT
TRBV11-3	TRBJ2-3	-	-	CASSATGVADTQYF	TGTGCCAGCAGCGCCACAGGAGTTGCCGATACGCAGTATTTT
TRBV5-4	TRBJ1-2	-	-	CASTQGTSSYGYTF	TGTGCCAGTACCCAGGGTACAAGTAGTTATGGCTACACCTTT
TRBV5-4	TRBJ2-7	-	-	CASSLAGQGGYEQYF	TGTGCCAGCAGCTTGGCCGGGCAGGGGGGCTACGAGCAGTACTTC
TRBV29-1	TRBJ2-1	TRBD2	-	CSVNSGLASYNEQFF	TGCAGCGTCAACTCGGGACTAGCTTCCTACAATGAGCAGTTCTTC
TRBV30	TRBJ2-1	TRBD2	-	CAWRGLAEYNEQFF	TGTGCCTGGAGGGGACTAGCGGAATACAATGAGCAGTTCTTC
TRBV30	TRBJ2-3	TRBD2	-	CAWSAGGSTDTQYF	TGTGCCTGGAGCGCGGGGGGGAGCACAGATACGCAGTATTTT
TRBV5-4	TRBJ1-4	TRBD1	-	CASSTRQGGEKLFF	TGTGCCAGCAGCACCAGACAGGGGGGGGAAAAACTGTTTTTT
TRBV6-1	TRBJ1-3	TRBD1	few	CASSEGQGAHTIYF	TGTGCCAGCAGTGAGGGACAGGGGGCGCACACCATATATTTT
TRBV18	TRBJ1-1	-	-	CASSPEARPNTEAFF	TGTGCCAGCTCACCAGAGGCCAGACCGAACACTGAAGCTTTCTTT
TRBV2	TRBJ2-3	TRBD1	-	CASRIDRGTDTQYF	TGTGCCAGCAGGATCGACAGGGGTACAGATACGCAGTATTTT
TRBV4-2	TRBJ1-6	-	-	CASSQDPAATNNSPLHF	TGTGCCAGCAGCCAAGATCCGGCAGCGACGAATAATTCACCCCTCCACTTT
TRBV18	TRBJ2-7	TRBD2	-	CASSPLEREGTYEQYF	TGTGCCAGCTCGCCGCTGGAGCGGGAGGGAACCTACGAGCAGTACTTC